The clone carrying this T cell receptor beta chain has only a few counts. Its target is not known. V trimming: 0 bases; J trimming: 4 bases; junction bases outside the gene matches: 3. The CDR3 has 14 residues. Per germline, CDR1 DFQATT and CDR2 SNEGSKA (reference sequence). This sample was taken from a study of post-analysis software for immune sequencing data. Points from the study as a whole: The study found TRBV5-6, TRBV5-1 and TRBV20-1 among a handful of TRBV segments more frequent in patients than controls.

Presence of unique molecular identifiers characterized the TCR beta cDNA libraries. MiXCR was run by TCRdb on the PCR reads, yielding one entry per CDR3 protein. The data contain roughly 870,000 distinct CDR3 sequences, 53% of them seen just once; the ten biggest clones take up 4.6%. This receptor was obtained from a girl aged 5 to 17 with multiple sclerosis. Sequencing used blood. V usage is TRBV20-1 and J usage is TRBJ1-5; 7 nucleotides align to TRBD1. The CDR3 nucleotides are TGCAGTGCTAGAGAGACAGGGCAGAATCAGCCCCAGCATTTT. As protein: CSARETGQNQPQHF.